One TCR beta chain is described in this entry. This clone came up a few times. The antigen this receptor binds is unknown. One base away there is no much larger clone; base qualities are not given. Libraries were built with the immunoSEQ multiplex PCR assay. A mixture of 60 forward primers for TCR Vbeta segments and 13 reverse primers for TCR Jbeta segments was used in the multiplex PCR. Amplification of the CDR3 region of rearranged TCR beta genes was performed with a multiplex PCR assay on genomic DNA. The amplified TCR beta libraries were sequenced on the Illumina HiSeq System as 87-base-pair reads. For the original study's pipeline: In a later analysis, tens of millions of unique TCR beta chains were counted across the 690 or so repertoires, and some 10 million of these chains were shared by at least two donors. To remove PCR and sequencing errors, raw reads were error-corrected and collapsed into unique sequences using a nearest-neighbor algorithm that merged closely related sequences. V, D and J gene segments were assigned by aligning CDR3 sequences to IMGT reference sequences. For a sequence to be retained, a match of at least six nucleotides to both a V gene segment and a J gene segment was required. A rearrangement was called productive if the CDR3 had no stop codons and remained in frame with V and J, and every other rearrangement was called non-productive. Following IMGT convention, CDR3 was defined as the stretch from the second conserved V-encoded cysteine to the conserved J-encoded phenylalanine. The earlier analysis of some 550 of the donors excluded any sequence lacking an unambiguous match to a single V gene segment. An earlier analysis of some 610 of the donors called V segments functional above 56.7% productive rearrangements and segregating when the between-donor standard deviation exceeded 5%. A statistical classification framework was developed to diagnose cytomegalovirus status using the catalog of TCR beta chain sequences. In a later analysis, V and J genes were assigned by comparing TCR nucleotide sequences against IMGT/GENE-DB human TR gene sequences. In a later analysis, CDR3 sequences and most-parsimonious VDJ recombination scenarios were assigned using the TCRdist pipeline. In a later analysis, every TCR beta chain was defined by the combination of its CDR3 amino acid sequence and its V-gene family, and reads without a unique V-gene family were dropped. As a way to deal with suspected cross-contamination and a sequencing artifact, a later analysis dropped roughly 620 nucleotide sequences that were highly shared and had low generation probability. A later analysis calculated a clonal expansion index for each public chain from normalized within-repertoire ranks of inferred template counts. In a later analysis, generation probabilities were computed using a VDJ recombination model fitted to out-of-frame rearrangements, and the results were checked against IGoR. In a later analysis, hypergeometric tests were used to score TCR-TCR, TCR-HLA and TCR-CMV co-occurrence, with a repertoire-size bias correction applied to TCR pairs. To estimate false discovery rates, a later analysis permuted the HLA or CMV assignments 20 times. In a later analysis, co-occurring TCRs were grouped with DBSCAN, and TCRdist sequence similarity was added when clustering was performed within HLA-allele-positive subsets. For co-occurrence clustering, repertoires with fewer than 30,000 or more than 120,000 public chains were excluded, along with roughly 5 repertoires with anomalous nucleotide sharing. TCRdb obtained this table from immuneACCESS and retained in-frame rearrangements with V and J assigned. These tables miss some clones; where compared with another copy, unresolved V genes account for less than half of the shortfall, and the remainder is unexplained. V, J and clone size derive from that table, while D and trimming were established from the DNA sequence. The sample data list approximately 220,000 clones, and about 70% of these were observed just once. The ten largest clones take up less than 2% of the sample.

From its cysteine to its phenylalanine, the CDR3 spans 15 amino acids. Only CDR3 DNA remains: 45 bases, in frame from the first base. V is pruned by 6 bases and J by 1 base, leaving 4 bases of the junction without a gene match. Via the germline V gene, CDR1 is SNHLY and CDR2 FYNNEI. The cohort comprised 550 to 700 healthy bone marrow donors. At the time of sampling, every cohort member was nominally healthy, though immune exposures that went unrecorded were likely present. The donor was CMV seronegative and belonged to the group of more than 300 seronegative cohort members. A peripheral blood sample was provided by each donor, and peripheral blood mononuclear cells were used for TCR beta sequencing. The Qiagen DNeasy Blood Extraction Kit was used to extract genomic DNA from the blood cell samples. This sample is drawn from a study of cytomegalovirus exposure and HLA in healthy donors (TCRdb year 2017). As for the study more broadly: An earlier analysis of 587 of the donors reported roughly 270 Gb of sequence data and around 120 million unique TCR beta sequences from roughly 200 million T cells. An early release that covered some 630 HLA-typed donors contained about 300 gigabases of sequencing data and some 87 million unique TCR sequences. The genetic ancestry cluster associated with self-reported Caucasian donors included 81% of the roughly 400 genotyped donors. The study aimed to test whether cataloging public T cell receptors could reveal signatures of past pathogen exposure. The study profiled the T cell repertoires of 550 to 700 subjects by immunosequencing and related them to cytomegalovirus serostatus. Besides the first cohort of 500 to 700 subjects, a separate validation cohort made up of roughly 120 different subjects was used. To predict cytomegalovirus infection status, the study brought together high-throughput TCR immunosequencing, statistical association of individual TCRs with disease status, and machine learning. A later analysis re-analyzed previously published TCR beta repertoires from about 730 donors and added high-resolution HLA genotyping to study TCR occurrence patterns. The later analysis used no new phenotypic data to find candidate immune exposures, relying instead on TCR beta sequences and their occurrence across donors. An earlier analysis of nearly 600 of the donors applied high-throughput TCR beta sequencing to assess whether each TCR beta V gene segment acted as functional or pseudogenic. Donor age, sex, ethnicity and CMV serostatus were collected together with the repertoire data. Genome-wide SNP genotypes for about 60% of the roughly 670 donors were used in a later genetic analysis, which treated that subset as a discovery cohort. All discovery cohort repertoires had been generated on a single sequencing platform. HLA typing included class I and class II loci at four-digit resolution. Typing coverage differed by locus: A, B, C, DRB1 and DQB1 were typed in roughly 620-630 donors, DQA1 in about 510, DPA1 in around 580, and DPB1 in 450 to 490. Several DR-DQ haplotypes were handled as single units for association and clustering, since linkage in the cohort was strong. Among approximately 370 genotyped donors of the cohort, an average of roughly 230,000 unique TCR beta nucleotide sequences was sequenced per donor, of which roughly 18% were non-productive.

The investigation overall reported the following: A later analysis found that TCR association rates varied across HLA loci, with DRB1 alleles showing the most associated TCRs and HLA-C alleles the fewest. Broadly in line with IMGT annotations, most TCR beta V segments showed up in productive rearrangements about 90% or about 30% of the time in an earlier analysis of under 700 of the donors. The sequencing pipeline was judged likely to have produced a cluster of highly shared sequence variants as a technical artifact. A further reported finding was that TCR beta sequences accurately predicted the HLA-A and HLA-B alleles for most subjects in the first cohort. It was suggested by the authors that the approach could potentially be generalized to other disease states and immunological phenotypes. When HLA alleles, especially DR and DQ, strongly co-occurred, TCR associations were difficult to assign to individual alleles. A later analysis reported that several top co-occurrence clusters appeared linked to parvovirus B19, influenza, CMV and Epstein-Barr virus. The cohort was sequenced for TCR beta chains only, and without alpha or paired-chain data the features that could be detected were limited. A later analysis associated around 16,000 TCR beta sequences with specific HLA alleles at a false discovery rate of 0.05. Most TCR sequences were observed very rarely across donors, whereas some public TCRs were present in many individuals. HLA typing was unavailable for some donors at each locus, so association tests used only the typed subset. The study listed over 150 TCR beta chains as associated with cytomegalovirus. A later analysis found that most CMV-associated TCR beta chains appeared HLA-restricted, with HLA associations seemingly driven largely by CMV exposure. A later genetic analysis reported fewer N-insertions in productive TCRs among donors in an Asian-associated ancestry cluster than the approximately 700-donor mean. In both the original and validation cohorts, the classifier was reported to diagnose cytomegalovirus status with high specificity and sensitivity. Three of the identified cytomegalovirus-associated TCR beta chains were confirmed in vitro to be specific for cytomegalovirus antigens. A later genetic analysis associated a missense DCLRE1C variant with V-gene and J-gene trimming of TCR beta chains, and an independent cohort replicated the association. Linkage disequilibrium might explain the correlated functional status among segregating V segments, but an unknown experimental factor could not be ruled out. Over 15 rarely observed V segments, including chromosome 9 orphons, were excluded from the earlier analysis of about 600 of the donors because counts were too low. Some IMGT-functional V segments, including TRBV6-2 and TRBV6-3, could not be told apart with the 87-base-pair reads, so those segments were excluded. The only immune exposure information available for the cohort was CMV serostatus. Compared with equally common non-associated chains, HLA-associated TCR beta chains in a later analysis were more clonally expanded and had lower generation probabilities. The presence/absence analyses assumed that sequencing depth was roughly uniform across donors, and that assumption may not be true.

The rearrangement combines TRBV2 with TRBJ2-1, and 9 junction bases match TRBD2. This clonotype originated in a young woman in good health and CMV-seronegative. Specimen: PBMCs. The nucleotide sequence is TGTGCCAGCAGGGGACTAGCATTTTCCTACAATGAGCAGTTCTTC. This gives the protein CASRGLAFSYNEQFF. With the rest looked up from the reference TRBV2 and TRBJ2-1 genes rather than sequenced, the full variable domain is EPEVTQTPSHQVTQMGQEVILRCVPISNHLYFYWYRQILGQKVEFLVSFYNNEISEKSEIFDDQFSVERPDGSNFTLKIRSTKLEDSAMYFCASRGLAFSYNEQFFGPGTRLTVL.